This T cell receptor beta chain was sequenced during a study of TIL therapy for anti-PD-1-resistant metastatic lung cancer. Time point defined: pre-treatment sample, taken before nivolumab and TIL therapy. Pleural nodules or supraclavicular lymph nodes made up most of the excised metastases sampled. Points from the study as a whole: Many TIL product clones were absent from baseline tumor, suggesting clonal contraction.

Note on this clone: As yet, its antigen is unknown.

The germline CDR1 and CDR2 sequences are SGHNT and YENEEA. The CDR3 spans 17 residues. After removal of 3 bases from V and 4 bases from J, the junction contained 9 bases not matched to a gene. Sequencing used immunoSEQ v3. Each library reached roughly 2 million read pairs, or about 4.5-6.5 million at deep level. TCRdb's table, derived via immunoSEQ multiplex PCR, lists solely in-frame clones and lacks some. This sample has 45,000 to 50,000 clones, with approximately 70% found just once. The starting material was tumor tissue, obtained at baseline. The rearrangement links TRBV11-3 to TRBJ2-3; 11 bases line up with TRBD2. The TCR comes from a person between 30 and 80 years old with non-small cell lung cancer. This CDR3 reads CASSLRTSGLDPDTQYF. The CDR3 DNA sequence: TGTGCCAGCAGCTTGCGGACTAGCGGGTTGGACCCAGATACGCAGTATTTT.